This is a list of T cell receptor beta chains from one sample in a study of control samples from healthy donors and cancer patients. Assay: immunoSEQ multiplex PCR; the TCRdb copy retains only in-frame clones and omits some. This table holds almost 90,000 clones, approximately 87% found once. The sequenced sample consisted of blood. All receptors come from a woman in her thirties or forties in good health. Each CDR3 is given with its conserved first and last residue. The order of the fields is V gene, clone size, J gene, D gene, CDR3 protein, CDR3 DNA. A D gene is named only where the DNA matches it firmly. A row's size may be missing; if present it is once, few, many or a size class.

>TRBV7-2|-|TRBJ2-1|-
CASSLGWVSYNEQFF
TGTGCCAGCAGCTTAGGATGGGTCTCCTACAATGAGCAGTTCTTC
>TRBV19|-|TRBJ2-1|-
CASNRGLYNEQFF
TGTGCCAGTAACAGGGGACTTTACAATGAGCAGTTCTTC
>TRBV30|-|TRBJ2-1|TRBD1
CAWGDRFYGEQFF
TGTGCCTGGGGGGACAGATTCTACGGTGAGCAGTTCTTC
>TRBV13|few|TRBJ2-1|TRBD1
CASSSDRVNEQFF
TGTGCCAGCAGCTCCGACAGGGTAAATGAGCAGTTCTTC
>TRBV6-5|-|TRBJ2-7|TRBD1
CASSLRGIGYEQYF
TGTGCCAGCAGTCTCAGGGGGATCGGGTACGAGCAGTACTTC
>TRBV19|-|TRBJ1-1|-
CASRTGPNTEAFF
TGTGCCAGTAGGACAGGCCCGAACACTGAAGCTTTCTTT
>TRBV5-4|-|TRBJ2-1|TRBD2
CASSAGTSGGSIYNEQFF
TGTGCCAGCAGCGCCGGGACTAGCGGGGGGTCGATCTACAATGAGCAGTTCTTC
>TRBV6-1|-|TRBJ1-1|-
CASSENGGWDTEAFF
TGTGCCAGCAGTGAAAACGGGGGGTGGGACACTGAAGCTTTCTTT
>TRBV15|-|TRBJ1-3|-
CATSRDLRDTIYF
TGTGCCACCAGCAGAGATCTGCGGGACACCATATATTTT
>TRBV29-1|-|TRBJ2-2|TRBD1
CSVSGQTNTGELFF
TGCAGCGTTTCGGGACAGACGAACACCGGGGAGCTGTTTTTT
>TRBV18|-|TRBJ2-3|-
CASSPPGMADTQYF
TGTGCCAGCTCACCCCCGGGGATGGCAGATACGCAGTATTTT
>TRBV11-3|-|TRBJ2-5|TRBD2
CASSLLSGGAQETQYF
TGTGCCAGCAGCTTACTTAGCGGGGGCGCACAAGAGACCCAGTACTTC
>TRBV4-3|-|TRBJ2-3|TRBD2
CASSQDGYGGAGDTQYF
TGCGCCAGCAGCCAAGATGGATACGGGGGGGCTGGGGATACGCAGTATTTT
>TRBV23-1|-|TRBJ1-5|-
CASSPGHPFSNQPQHF
TGCGCCAGCAGTCCGGGACACCCTTTTAGCAATCAGCCCCAGCATTTT
>TRBV7-2|-|TRBJ2-5|-
CASSYTGSQETQYF
TGTGCCAGCAGCTATACAGGGTCCCAAGAGACCCAGTACTTC
>TRBV30|-|TRBJ1-1|-
CAWSVRGVNTEAFF
TGTGCCTGGAGTGTGCGGGGAGTTAACACTGAAGCTTTCTTT
>TRBV6-5|-|TRBJ2-7|TRBD1
CASSQGAYEQYF
TGTGCCAGCAGTCAGGGGGCCTACGAGCAGTACTTC
>TRBV7-2|-|TRBJ1-3|-
CASSGGGSSGNTIYF
TGTGCCAGCTCCGGTGGGGGCAGCTCTGGAAACACCATATATTTT
>TRBV16|few|TRBJ1-3|-
CASSQLDPGTIYF
TGTGCCAGCAGCCAATTGGACCCGGGCACCATATATTTT
>TRBV5-4|-|TRBJ1-6|TRBD1
CASSADRESPLHF
TGTGCCAGCAGCGCGGACAGGGAATCACCCCTCCACTTT
>TRBV20-1|once|TRBJ2-6|-
CSASPLGSGANVLTF
TGCAGTGCTAGTCCCTTAGGATCTGGGGCCAACGTCCTGACTTTC
>TRBV7-2|-|TRBJ2-3|-
CASLSATDTQYF
TGTGCCAGCCTATCAGCAACAGATACGCAGTATTTT
>TRBV3-1/TRBV3-2|-|TRBJ2-4|-
CASSQATEGTKNIQYF
TGTGCCAGCAGCCAAGCTACGGAGGGAACCAAAAACATTCAGTACTTC
>TRBV6-5|once|TRBJ1-2|-
CASRIALDGYTF
TGTGCCAGCAGGATAGCTTTGGATGGCTACACCTTC
>TRBV5-6|-|TRBJ2-7|TRBD2
CASSLGARGSEQYF
TGTGCCAGCAGCTTGGGGGCGCGGGGGTCCGAGCAGTACTTC
>TRBV3-1/TRBV3-2|once|TRBJ1-6|-
CASSVVIRESPLHF
TGTGCCAGCAGCGTCGTCATCAGGGAGTCACCCCTCCACTTT